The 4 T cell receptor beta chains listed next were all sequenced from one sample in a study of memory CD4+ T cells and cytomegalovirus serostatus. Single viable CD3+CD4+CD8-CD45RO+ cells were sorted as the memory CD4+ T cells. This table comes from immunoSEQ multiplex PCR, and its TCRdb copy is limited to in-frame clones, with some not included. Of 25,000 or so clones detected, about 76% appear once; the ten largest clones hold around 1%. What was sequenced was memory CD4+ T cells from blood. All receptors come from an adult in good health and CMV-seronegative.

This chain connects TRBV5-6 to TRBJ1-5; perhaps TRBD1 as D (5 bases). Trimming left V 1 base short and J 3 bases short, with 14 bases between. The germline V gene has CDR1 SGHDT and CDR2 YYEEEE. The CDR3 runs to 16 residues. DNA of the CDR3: TGTGCCAGCAGCTTGTTCGGCGAGGGGATCAATCAGCCCCAGCATTTT. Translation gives CASSLFGEGINQPQHF. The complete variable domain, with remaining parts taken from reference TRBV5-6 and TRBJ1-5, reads DAGVTQSPTHLIKTRGQQVTLRCSPKSGHDTVSWYQQALGQGPQFIFQYYEEEERQRGNFPDRFSGHQFPNYSSELNVNALLLGDSALYLCASSLFGEGINQPQHFGDGTRLSIL.

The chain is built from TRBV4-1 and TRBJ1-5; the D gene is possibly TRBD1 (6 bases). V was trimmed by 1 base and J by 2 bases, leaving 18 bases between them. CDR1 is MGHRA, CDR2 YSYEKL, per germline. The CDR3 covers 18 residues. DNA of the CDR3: TGCGCCAGCAGCCAAGTACAGGGCGTAATCCCTGGCAATCAGCCCCAGCATTTT. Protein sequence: CASSQVQGVIPGNQPQHF.

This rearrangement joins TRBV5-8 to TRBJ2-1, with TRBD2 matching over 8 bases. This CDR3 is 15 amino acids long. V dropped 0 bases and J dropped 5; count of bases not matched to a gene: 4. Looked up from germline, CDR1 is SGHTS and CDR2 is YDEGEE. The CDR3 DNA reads TGTGCCAGCAGCTTGGTGGTAGCGGGAAACAATGAGCAGTTCTTC. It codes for CASSLVVAGNNEQFF.

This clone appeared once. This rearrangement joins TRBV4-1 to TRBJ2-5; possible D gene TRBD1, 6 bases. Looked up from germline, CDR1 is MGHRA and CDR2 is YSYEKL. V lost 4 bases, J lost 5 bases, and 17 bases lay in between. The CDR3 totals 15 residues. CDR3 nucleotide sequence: TGCGCCAGCAGCCCCAGCGGACAGCTCGGGGAGACCCAGTACTTC. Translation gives CASSPSGQLGETQYF.